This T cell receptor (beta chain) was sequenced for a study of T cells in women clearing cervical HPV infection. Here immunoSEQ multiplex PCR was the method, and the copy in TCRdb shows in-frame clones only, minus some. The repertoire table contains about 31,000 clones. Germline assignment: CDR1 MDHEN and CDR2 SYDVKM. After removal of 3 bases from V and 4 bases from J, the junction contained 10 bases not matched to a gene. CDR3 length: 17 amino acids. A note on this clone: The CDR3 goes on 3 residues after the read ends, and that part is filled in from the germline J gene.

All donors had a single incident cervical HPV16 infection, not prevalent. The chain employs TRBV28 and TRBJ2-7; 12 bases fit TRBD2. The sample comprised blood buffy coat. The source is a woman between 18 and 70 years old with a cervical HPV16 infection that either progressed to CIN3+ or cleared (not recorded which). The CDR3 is CASSLGSSGRGRYEQYF. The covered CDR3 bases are TGTGCCAGCAGTTTGGGGTCTAGCGGGAGGGGTCGGTACGAG.